The 21 T cell receptor beta chains below were found in one sample sequenced in a study of Ad26.COV2.S vaccination and SARS-CoV-2 variants. The treatment: around 19 received Ad26.COV2.S at low or high dose, single or two shots; about 5 received placebo; per-sample allocation not given. Day 63 after the first vaccine or placebo injection was the time point for sampling. Libraries were prepared by immunoSEQ multiplex PCR; TCRdb keeps only in-frame clonotypes and omits some of them. The data contain roughly 270,000 clones, roughly 86% of them singletons. The sample was peripheral blood, taken in a trial of Ad26.COV2.S vaccine versus placebo. These receptors all stem from a person between 18 and 60 years old who received the Ad26.COV2.S COVID-19 vaccine or a placebo.

The rearrangement uses TRBV15 and TRBJ2-7; weak D call: TRBD1 (6 bases). Germline assignment: CDR1 LNHNV and CDR2 YYDKDF (reference sequence). The CDR3 totals 14 residues. With 0 bases removed from V and 3 bases from J, the gap between germline ends came to 9 bases. The CDR3 loop is CATSRDPGDYEQYF. The CDR3 bases are TGTGCCACCAGCAGAGATCCAGGGGACTACGAGCAGTACTTC.

This clone was seen a few times. The CDR3 DNA sequence: TGTGCCAGCAGCTTAGCTCCGGGACTAGCGGGAGGGCGCACAGATACGCAGTATTTT. Its translation: CASSLAPGLAGGRTDTQYF. V and J are TRBV7-2 and TRBJ2-3; 16 nucleotides line up with TRBD2. CDR3 size: 19 residues. The V gene end was trimmed by 0 bases and the J gene end by 1 base; junction bases not matched to a gene: 4. CDR1 and CDR2 (germline): SGHTA, FQGNSA.

The rearrangement links TRBV5-4 to TRBJ1-3; the match to TRBD1 covers 10 bases. After removal of 0 bases from V and 4 bases from J, the junction contained 10 bases not matched to a gene. The CDR3 contains 18 residues. Germline lookup yields CDR1 SGHNT and CDR2 YYREEE (reference sequence). The chain's CDR3 is CASSLAGQGQLRGNTIYF. The CDR3, as DNA: TGTGCCAGCAGCTTGGCGGGACAGGGGCAGTTGAGAGGAAACACCATATATTTT.

This clone was seen a handful of times. The chain joins TRBV7-3 to TRBJ1-1; the D is unclear. V lost 4 bases and J lost 1, with 7 bases in between. The CDR3 is 13 amino acids. CDR1 and CDR2 (germline): SGHTA, FQGTGA. CDR3 DNA sequence: TGTGCCAGCAGCTATGTGGGGAACACTGAAGCTTTCTTT. As protein: CASSYVGNTEAFF. The full variable domain, with the rest looked up from reference TRBV7-3 and TRBJ1-1, is GAGVSQTPSNKVTEKGKYVELRCDPISGHTALYWYRQSLGQGPEFLIYFQGTGAADDSGLPNDRFFAVRPEGSVSTLKIQRTERGDSAVYLCASSYVGNTEAFFGQGTRLTVV.

The genes are TRBV18 and TRBJ2-7; D may be TRBD2 (7 bases). The CDR3 runs to 14 residues. Germline V lookup: CDR1 KGHSH, CDR2 LQKENI. Trimming removed 6 bases from V and 4 bases from J, with 16 bases in between. CDR3 amino acids: CASSPSKGGYEQYF. The CDR3, as DNA: TGTGCCAGCTCCCCGAGTAAGGGGGGGTACGAGCAGTACTTC.

The chain joins TRBV7-9 to TRBJ2-1; no definite D call. V was clipped by 5 bases and J by 3 bases, with 11 bases between them. Germline V gives CDR1 SEHNR, CDR2 FQNEAQ (reference sequence). There are 14 residues in the CDR3. CDR3 protein: CASSPEANYNEQFF. CDR3 nucleotide sequence: TGTGCCAGCAGCCCGGAAGCCAACTACAATGAGCAGTTCTTC.

V gene TRBV10-1 combines with J gene TRBJ1-4, with a tentative D call TRBD1 (5 bases). Trimming took off 3 bases at V and 7 bases at J, with 24 bases between the two ends. Germline lookup yields CDR1 WNHNN and CDR2 SYGVQD (reference sequence). The length of the CDR3 is 18 residues. CDR3: CASSELLGQGRYGEKLFF. CDR3 nucleotides: TGCGCCAGCAGTGAACTCCTCGGGCAGGGTCGTTACGGTGAAAAACTGTTTTTT.

The V gene is TRBV27, the J gene TRBJ2-3; D is ambiguous. Trimming shortened V by 6 bases and J by 0 bases, and 7 bases separated the two germline ends. There are 13 residues in the CDR3. CDR1 and CDR2 (germline): MNHEY, SMNVEV (reference sequence). The CDR3 nucleotides read TGTGCCAGCAGAACCCAAAGCACAGATACGCAGTATTTT. It codes for CASRTQSTDTQYF.

The chain couples TRBV3-1 (or the pseudogene TRBV3-2) to TRBJ1-2; 7 bases fit TRBD1. Germline trimming cut 1 base from V and 4 bases from J; bases unmatched to any gene: 9. The germline V gene encodes CDR1 LGHDT and CDR2 YNNKEL (reference sequence). This CDR3 has 16 amino acids. CDR3 bases: TGTGCCAGCAGCCAAGTAGGGGCAGGGGGTATCTATGGCTACACCTTC. It yields the protein CASSQVGAGGIYGYTF.

The genes are TRBV7-9 and TRBJ2-3, with no clear D. Germline CDR1 and CDR2: SEHNR and FQNEAQ (reference sequence). The CDR3 is 14 amino acids. Trimming took off 1 base at V and 2 bases at J, with 7 bases between the two ends. The CDR3 spells CASSLVQTTDTQYF. The CDR3 bases are TGTGCCAGCAGCTTAGTCCAGACCACAGATACGCAGTATTTT.

The genes are TRBV9 and TRBJ2-3; D is possibly TRBD2 (5 bases). Germline assignment: CDR1 SGDLS and CDR2 YYNGEE. The CDR3 loop spans 15 amino acids. V lost 1 base and J lost 2, with 11 bases in between. CDR3 protein: CASSVFGRITDTQYF. The CDR3 DNA sequence: TGTGCCAGCAGCGTATTTGGGAGAATCACAGATACGCAGTATTTT.

The sample holds one count of this clone. The CDR3 DNA reads as TGCGCCAGCAGCCTTGGGACTAGCGGTGAGCAGTTCTTC. Amino acid sequence: CASSLGTSGEQFF. The chain recombines TRBV4-1 with TRBJ2-1, with TRBD2 matching 11 bases. Trimming at V came to 4 bases and at J to 9 bases, leaving 2 bases not matched to a gene. There are 13 residues in the CDR3. Germline V gives CDR1 MGHRA, CDR2 YSYEKL.

The chain links TRBV7-2 to TRBJ1-1, with D uncertain. The CDR3 has 13 amino acids. CDR1 SGHTA and CDR2 FQGNSA come from the germline V gene. Trimming cost V 6 bases and J 1 base, with 9 bases left between them. The CDR3 sequence: CASSQTANTEAFF. The CDR3 nucleotides read TGTGCCAGCAGTCAGACGGCGAACACTGAAGCTTTCTTT. Full variable domain (remainder filled in from reference TRBV7-2 and TRBJ1-1): GAGVSQSPSNKVTEKGKDVELRCDPISGHTALYWYRQSLGQGLEFLIYFQGNSAPDKSGLPSDRFSAERTGGSVSTLTIQRTQQEDSAVYLCASSQTANTEAFFGQGTRLTVV.

The V call is TRBV27, the J call TRBJ2-1; maybe TRBD2 (5 bases). The CDR3 runs 15 residues. Germline CDR1 reads MNHEY; CDR2 reads SMNVEV (reference sequence). With 7 bases removed from V and 3 bases from J, the gap between germline ends came to 16 bases. The chain's CDR3 is CASTLTSPNYNEQFF. CDR3 sequence (DNA): TGTGCCAGCACCTTAACTAGTCCTAACTACAATGAGCAGTTCTTC.

The chain couples TRBV30 to TRBJ1-3, with no clear D. CDR1 and CDR2 (germline): GTSNPN, SVGIG (reference sequence). The CDR3 covers 13 residues. V lost 0 bases, J lost 0 bases, and 3 bases lay in between. The CDR3 spells CAWSVPSGNTIYF. DNA of the CDR3: TGTGCCTGGAGTGTACCCTCTGGAAACACCATATATTTT.

Concerning this clone itself: At the DNA level, this CDR3 is encoded by other sequences in the same sample as well. The chain links TRBV5-6 to TRBJ1-3; D might be TRBD1 (5 bases). Trimming shortened V by 1 base and J by 0 bases, and 8 bases separated the two germline ends. Germline assignment: CDR1 SGHDT and CDR2 YYEEEE. CDR3 length equals 15 residues. In DNA, the CDR3 is TGTGCCAGCAGCTTGTTTGGGGGCTCTGGAAACACCATATATTTT. Amino acid sequence: CASSLFGGSGNTIYF.

The V call is TRBV15, the J call TRBJ2-1; D might be TRBD2 (6 bases). Trimming removed 5 bases from V and 0 bases from J, with 11 bases in between. This CDR3 is 15 amino acids long. CDR1 LNHNV and CDR2 YYDKDF come from the germline V gene (reference sequence). The CDR3 spells CATSRRRGSYNEQFF. CDR3 nucleotide sequence: TGTGCCACCAGCCGGCGGCGGGGCTCCTACAATGAGCAGTTCTTC.

This CDR3 is CASSEPLGASKDSPLHF. The CDR3 coding sequence is TGCGCCAGCAGTGAGCCTTTAGGGGCCTCTAAGGATTCACCCCTCCACTTT. The rearrangement uses TRBV10-2 and TRBJ1-6, with D possibly being TRBD1 (5 bases). CDR3 size: 17 residues. Trimming took off 2 bases at V and 8 bases at J, with 19 bases between the two ends. Looked up from germline, CDR1 is WSHSY and CDR2 is SAAADI.

This sequence joins TRBV7-9 and TRBJ2-7; no clear D. V lost 1 base and J 4 bases, leaving 14 bases between the germline ends. Per the germline V gene, CDR1 is SEHNR and CDR2 is FQNEAQ (reference sequence). The CDR3 totals 15 residues. The DNA of the CDR3 is TGTGCCAGCAGCTTAGAAGGTACGCTCTCTTACGAGCAGTACTTC. As protein: CASSLEGTLSYEQYF.

V usage is TRBV7-9 and J usage is TRBJ2-7, with D possibly being TRBD1 (5 bases). The CDR3 runs to 14 residues. In germline, CDR1 is SEHNR, CDR2 FQNEAQ (reference sequence). Between the trimmed V and J ends, which lost 7 bases and 2 bases, there was a span of 15 bases. CDR3 nucleotide sequence: TGTGCCAGCACCAATGCCCAGGGAACCTACGAGCAGTACTTC. The encoded protein is CASTNAQGTYEQYF.

This clone appeared once. The gene calls are TRBV10-3 and TRBJ1-2; D is possibly TRBD1 (5 bases). The CDR3 is 16 residues long. Germline V gene lookup returns CDR1 ENHRY and CDR2 SYGVKD. V was trimmed by 3 bases and J by 5 bases, leaving 19 bases between them. CDR3 region: CAISDPPDTGSYGYTF. The CDR3 DNA sequence: TGTGCCATCAGTGATCCCCCGGACACGGGAAGTTATGGCTACACCTTC.